The clone carrying this TCR beta chain has a count of ten or more. Arm-PCR of CDR3 regions and iRepertoire HTBI primers were used to build TCR beta libraries. TCRdb re-called the multiplex PCR reads through MiXCR, storing one row per CDR3 protein. This repertoire shows 560,000 or so distinct CDR3 sequences, about 16% found once; its top ten account for about 11%. This CDR3 comprises 15 residues. Germline V gene lookup returns CDR1 GTSNPN and CDR2 SVGIG (reference sequence). J gave up 2 bases and V 0 bases, and 4 bases lay outside the gene matches. This entry comes from a study of regulatory T cells in long-lasting Graves disease. In the study overall: Graves' patients diagnosed newly had used antithyroid drugs under 3 months.

The sample's time point: newly diagnosed GD, antithyroid drugs for less than 3 months. From PBMCs, RNA was extracted and then used to make the TCR library. These records were also assigned to another study, of T cells in Graves' hyperthyroidism and ophthalmopathy.

The sample consisted of peripheral blood mononuclear cells (PBMCs), taken at new diagnosis, from a patient treated with antithyroid drugs. The chain is built from TRBV30 and TRBJ2-3; 8 nucleotides align to TRBD2. The TCR was taken from a young man with Graves disease. The CDR3 region has the DNA TGTGCCTGGAGTGTACTAGCGGCAATCACAGATACGCAGTATTTT. Its translation: CAWSVLAAITDTQYF.